These T cell receptor beta chains were read from a single sample in a study of T cell repertoires in cytomegalovirus infection. TCRdb independently ran MiXCR on the reads; one entry per CDR3 protein. The sample includes around 230,000 distinct CDR3 sequences, approximately 6.7% of them seen just once. The source material was PBMCs. These receptor sequences come from a human donor in good health (CMV status not recorded). Some clones in this sample may be carry-over from other donors' samples. CDR3s include the opening cysteine and the closing phenylalanine or tryptophan. Each record gives: D gene, J gene, V gene, clone size, CDR3 protein, CDR3 DNA. D genes are given only for firm matches. The size entry is marked missing in some rows and otherwise reads once, few, many or a size class.

D gene: NA; J gene: TRBJ1-5; V gene: TRBV12-3/TRBV12-4; clone size: NA; CDR3 protein: CASSLRIDSNQPQHF; CDR3 DNA: TGTGCCAGCAGCCTCCGGATAGATAGCAATCAGCCCCAGCATTTT
D gene: NA; J gene: TRBJ1-1; V gene: TRBV12-3/TRBV12-4; clone size: many; CDR3 protein: CASRAGWATEAFF; CDR3 DNA: TGTGCCAGCAGAGCAGGGTGGGCGACTGAAGCTTTCTTT
D gene: NA; J gene: TRBJ2-1; V gene: TRBV12-3/TRBV12-4; clone size: many; CDR3 protein: CASSARQSGEQFF; CDR3 DNA: TGTGCCAGCAGTGCAAGACAGTCAGGCGAGCAGTTCTTC
D gene: TRBD1; J gene: TRBJ2-7; V gene: TRBV12-3/TRBV12-4; clone size: NA; CDR3 protein: CASSIRQGGYEQYF; CDR3 DNA: TGTGCCAGCAGCATACGACAGGGCGGTTACGAGCAGTACTTC
D gene: NA; J gene: TRBJ2-7; V gene: TRBV12-5; clone size: many; CDR3 protein: CASGVSVYEQYF; CDR3 DNA: TGTGCTAGTGGGGTTAGCGTGTACGAGCAGTACTTC
D gene: NA; J gene: TRBJ2-5; V gene: TRBV20-1; clone size: many; CDR3 protein: CSASLGANGETQYF; CDR3 DNA: TGCAGTGCTAGTCTTGGGGCTAACGGAGAGACCCAGTACTTC
D gene: TRBD2; J gene: TRBJ2-1; V gene: TRBV7-2; clone size: many; CDR3 protein: CASSHGTSGGNEQFF; CDR3 DNA: TGTGCCAGCAGCCACGGGACTAGCGGGGGTAATGAGCAGTTCTTC
D gene: NA; J gene: TRBJ2-1; V gene: TRBV29-1; clone size: many; CDR3 protein: CSVDNINSEYSYNEQFF; CDR3 DNA: TGCAGCGTTGATAACATTAACTCGGAATACTCCTACAATGAGCAGTTCTTC
D gene: NA; J gene: TRBJ2-5; V gene: TRBV5-1; clone size: many; CDR3 protein: CASSLIVQEETQYF; CDR3 DNA: TGCGCCAGCAGCTTAATCGTACAGGAAGAGACCCAGTACTTC
D gene: TRBD1; J gene: TRBJ2-5; V gene: TRBV5-1; clone size: many; CDR3 protein: CASSLEKGARETQYF; CDR3 DNA: TGCGCCAGCAGCTTGGAGAAGGGGGCGAGGGAGACCCAGTACTTC
D gene: NA; J gene: TRBJ2-7; V gene: TRBV28; clone size: many; CDR3 protein: CASSLGGTKSYEQYF; CDR3 DNA: TGTGCCAGCAGTTTAGGGGGGACAAAGTCCTACGAGCAGTACTTC
D gene: TRBD1; J gene: TRBJ1-1; V gene: TRBV29-1; clone size: few; CDR3 protein: CSVERRAGGASTEAFF; CDR3 DNA: TGCAGCGTTGAAAGGAGGGCAGGGGGCGCGAGTACTGAAGCTTTCTTT
D gene: TRBD2; J gene: TRBJ2-2; V gene: TRBV29-1; clone size: few; CDR3 protein: CSVSLAGGRGGELFF; CDR3 DNA: TGCAGCGTTTCCCTAGCGGGGGGGCGAGGCGGGGAGCTGTTTTTT
D gene: NA; J gene: TRBJ1-1; V gene: TRBV14; clone size: many; CDR3 protein: CASSQVPGRTEAFF; CDR3 DNA: TGTGCCAGCAGCCAAGTTCCGGGGAGAACTGAAGCTTTCTTT
D gene: TRBD1; J gene: TRBJ1-3; V gene: TRBV5-5; clone size: many; CDR3 protein: CASSFRATGISGNTIYF; CDR3 DNA: TGTGCCAGCAGCTTCCGGGCGACAGGGATCTCTGGAAACACCATATATTTT
D gene: NA; J gene: TRBJ1-2; V gene: TRBV6-2/TRBV6-3; clone size: many; CDR3 protein: CASSYSRTDANYGYTF; CDR3 DNA: TGTGCCAGCAGTTACTCGAGGACCGATGCGAACTATGGCTACACCTTC
D gene: NA; J gene: TRBJ2-5; V gene: TRBV7-2; clone size: many; CDR3 protein: CASSLAHNADWIETQYF; CDR3 DNA: TGTGCCAGCAGCTTAGCGCACAATGCAGATTGGATAGAGACCCAGTACTTC
D gene: NA; J gene: TRBJ1-6; V gene: TRBV7-2; clone size: many; CDR3 protein: CASSLILPLGRSNNSPLHF; CDR3 DNA: TGTGCCAGCAGCTTAATTCTTCCCCTGGGACGGAGTAATAATTCACCCCTCCACTTT
D gene: TRBD1; J gene: TRBJ2-2; V gene: TRBV7-2; clone size: many; CDR3 protein: CASSSQGAGNTGELFF; CDR3 DNA: TGTGCCAGCAGCTCCCAGGGGGCGGGGAACACCGGGGAGCTGTTTTTT
D gene: NA; J gene: TRBJ1-2; V gene: TRBV29-1; clone size: NA; CDR3 protein: CSVEERDRRRYGYTF; CDR3 DNA: TGCAGCGTTGAAGAGCGAGACAGGCGTCGCTATGGCTACACCTTC
D gene: NA; J gene: TRBJ2-1; V gene: TRBV10-3; clone size: few; CDR3 protein: CANGFSYNEQFF; CDR3 DNA: TGTGCCAACGGCTTCTCCTACAATGAGCAGTTCTTC
D gene: NA; J gene: TRBJ2-5; V gene: TRBV7-2; clone size: many; CDR3 protein: CASSFRGETQYF; CDR3 DNA: TGTGCCAGCAGCTTCAGGGGTGAGACCCAGTACTTC
D gene: NA; J gene: TRBJ2-7; V gene: TRBV5-1; clone size: few; CDR3 protein: CASSYRNEQYF; CDR3 DNA: TGCGCCAGCAGCTACAGGAACGAGCAGTACTTC
D gene: TRBD2; J gene: TRBJ2-3; V gene: TRBV5-1; clone size: many; CDR3 protein: CASSWTSSTDTQYF; CDR3 DNA: TGCGCCAGCAGCTGGACTAGTAGCACAGATACGCAGTATTTT
D gene: TRBD1; J gene: TRBJ1-5; V gene: TRBV7-2; clone size: many; CDR3 protein: CASTRTGPNQPQHF; CDR3 DNA: TGTGCCAGCACCCGGACAGGGCCCAATCAGCCCCAGCATTTT
D gene: TRBD2; J gene: TRBJ2-6; V gene: TRBV28; clone size: many; CDR3 protein: CASSLPGGGANVLTF; CDR3 DNA: TGTGCCAGCAGTTTACCGGGGGGGGGGGCCAACGTCCTGACTTTC
D gene: NA; J gene: TRBJ2-1; V gene: TRBV30; clone size: NA; CDR3 protein: CAWRTWDEQFF; CDR3 DNA: TGTGCCTGGAGGACCTGGGATGAGCAGTTCTTC
D gene: TRBD1; J gene: TRBJ1-4; V gene: TRBV29-1; clone size: many; CDR3 protein: CSAFGTGNEKLFF; CDR3 DNA: TGCAGCGCCTTCGGGACAGGGAATGAAAAACTGTTTTTT
D gene: NA; J gene: TRBJ2-4; V gene: TRBV28; clone size: many; CDR3 protein: CASSLDFTHIQYF; CDR3 DNA: TGTGCCAGCAGTTTAGACTTTACCCACATTCAGTACTTC
D gene: NA; J gene: TRBJ1-2; V gene: TRBV30; clone size: many; CDR3 protein: CAHYGANYGYTF; CDR3 DNA: TGTGCCCACTACGGAGCTAACTATGGCTACACCTTC
D gene: TRBD1; J gene: TRBJ1-6; V gene: TRBV7-2; clone size: many; CDR3 protein: CASSLRLTTGDNSPLHF; CDR3 DNA: TGTGCCAGCAGTCTCCGACTAACTACAGGGGACAATTCACCCCTCCACTTT
D gene: NA; J gene: TRBJ1-1; V gene: TRBV19; clone size: many; CDR3 protein: CASSITPTGLRTEAFF; CDR3 DNA: TGTGCCAGTAGTATCACCCCCACAGGTTTGAGGACTGAAGCTTTCTTT
D gene: TRBD2; J gene: TRBJ2-1; V gene: TRBV12-3/TRBV12-4; clone size: NA; CDR3 protein: CASRPPGLAGYNEQFF; CDR3 DNA: TGTGCCAGCAGGCCTCCGGGACTAGCGGGTTACAATGAGCAGTTCTTC
D gene: NA; J gene: TRBJ2-6; V gene: TRBV29-1; clone size: many; CDR3 protein: CSVESGANVLTF; CDR3 DNA: TGCAGCGTTGAATCTGGGGCCAACGTCCTGACTTTC
D gene: TRBD1; J gene: TRBJ1-1; V gene: TRBV6-5; clone size: many; CDR3 protein: CASSLQNRGGMNTEAFF; CDR3 DNA: TGTGCCAGCAGTTTACAGAACAGGGGGGGAATGAACACTGAAGCTTTCTTT
D gene: NA; J gene: TRBJ1-5; V gene: TRBV6-2/TRBV6-3; clone size: many; CDR3 protein: CASSYMGSNQPQHF; CDR3 DNA: TGTGCCAGCAGTTACATGGGTAGCAATCAGCCCCAGCATTTT
D gene: NA; J gene: TRBJ2-2; V gene: TRBV12-3/TRBV12-4; clone size: NA; CDR3 protein: CASTSGSAGELFF; CDR3 DNA: TGTGCCAGCACTTCGGGTTCGGCCGGGGAGCTGTTTTTT
D gene: NA; J gene: TRBJ2-5; V gene: TRBV29-1; clone size: many; CDR3 protein: CSVVRGGASETQYF; CDR3 DNA: TGCAGCGTTGTTCGTGGGGGGGCATCTGAGACCCAGTACTTC
D gene: NA; J gene: TRBJ1-4; V gene: TRBV7-2; clone size: many; CDR3 protein: CASSDPRKTTNEKLFF; CDR3 DNA: TGTGCCAGCAGCGACCCCAGAAAAACAACTAATGAAAAACTGTTTTTT
D gene: NA; J gene: TRBJ1-2; V gene: TRBV15; clone size: many; CDR3 protein: CATSRDLSANYGYTF; CDR3 DNA: TGTGCCACCAGCAGAGATCTTTCAGCAAACTATGGCTACACCTTC
D gene: NA; J gene: TRBJ1-2; V gene: TRBV6-5; clone size: few; CDR3 protein: CASPPTDRISNYGYTF; CDR3 DNA: TGTGCCAGCCCTCCGACCGACAGGATTTCTAACTATGGCTACACCTTC
D gene: TRBD2; J gene: TRBJ2-5; V gene: TRBV6-2/TRBV6-3; clone size: many; CDR3 protein: CASSLKQRGAQETQYF; CDR3 DNA: TGTGCCAGCAGCCTCAAACAGCGGGGGGCCCAAGAGACCCAGTACTTC
D gene: NA; J gene: TRBJ1-2; V gene: TRBV7-2; clone size: many; CDR3 protein: CATAPMTEYYGYTF; CDR3 DNA: TGTGCCACGGCCCCAATGACAGAATACTATGGCTACACCTTC
D gene: TRBD1; J gene: TRBJ1-3; V gene: TRBV2; clone size: many; CDR3 protein: CASGSPGGRGGNTIYF; CDR3 DNA: TGTGCCAGCGGGTCTCCAGGGGGCAGAGGAGGAAACACCATATATTTT
D gene: NA; J gene: TRBJ1-5; V gene: TRBV15; clone size: many; CDR3 protein: CATSRAGSGVQPQHF; CDR3 DNA: TGTGCCACCAGCAGAGCTGGGTCGGGTGTTCAGCCCCAGCATTTT
D gene: NA; J gene: TRBJ2-7; V gene: TRBV7-2; clone size: many; CDR3 protein: CASSHGQNYEQYF; CDR3 DNA: TGTGCCAGCAGCCATGGACAGAACTACGAGCAGTACTTC
D gene: NA; J gene: TRBJ1-1; V gene: TRBV5-4; clone size: many; CDR3 protein: CASSPGAGVDTEAFF; CDR3 DNA: TGTGCCAGCAGCCCAGGGGCGGGGGTGGACACTGAAGCTTTCTTT
D gene: TRBD2; J gene: TRBJ2-1; V gene: TRBV20-1; clone size: many; CDR3 protein: CSARRSGGADEQFF; CDR3 DNA: TGCAGTGCTAGACGAAGCGGGGGGGCGGATGAGCAGTTCTTC
D gene: TRBD1; J gene: TRBJ1-1; V gene: TRBV6-2/TRBV6-3; clone size: NA; CDR3 protein: CASSWMTGGLAEAFF; CDR3 DNA: TGTGCCAGCAGTTGGATGACAGGGGGCCTGGCTGAAGCTTTCTTT
D gene: NA; J gene: TRBJ1-4; V gene: TRBV6-1; clone size: many; CDR3 protein: CASRLGLRNEKLFF; CDR3 DNA: TGTGCCAGCAGACTTGGACTGAGGAATGAAAAACTGTTTTTT
D gene: NA; J gene: TRBJ1-6; V gene: TRBV7-2; clone size: few; CDR3 protein: CASSLRQDNSPLHF; CDR3 DNA: TGTGCCAGCAGCCTCCGACAGGATAATTCACCCCTCCACTTT
D gene: NA; J gene: TRBJ1-2; V gene: TRBV4-3; clone size: NA; CDR3 protein: CASSQDLGNYGYTF; CDR3 DNA: TGCGCCAGCAGCCAAGATTTGGGGAACTATGGCTACACCTTC